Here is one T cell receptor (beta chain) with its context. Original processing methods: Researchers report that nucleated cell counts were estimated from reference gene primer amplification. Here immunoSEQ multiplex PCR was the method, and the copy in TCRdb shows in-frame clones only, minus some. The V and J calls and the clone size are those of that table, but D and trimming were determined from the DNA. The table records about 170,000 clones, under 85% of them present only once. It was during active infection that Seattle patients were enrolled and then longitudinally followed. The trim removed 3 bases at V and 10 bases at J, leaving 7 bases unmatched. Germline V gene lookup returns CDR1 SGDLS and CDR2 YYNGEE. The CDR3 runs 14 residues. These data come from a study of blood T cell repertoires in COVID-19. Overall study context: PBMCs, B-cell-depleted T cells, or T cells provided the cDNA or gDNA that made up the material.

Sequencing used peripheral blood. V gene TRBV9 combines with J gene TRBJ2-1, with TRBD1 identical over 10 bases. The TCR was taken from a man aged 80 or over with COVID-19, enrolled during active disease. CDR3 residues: CASSDRDRGYEQFF. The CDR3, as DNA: TGTGCCAGCAGCGACCGGGACAGGGGATACGAGCAGTTCTTC.